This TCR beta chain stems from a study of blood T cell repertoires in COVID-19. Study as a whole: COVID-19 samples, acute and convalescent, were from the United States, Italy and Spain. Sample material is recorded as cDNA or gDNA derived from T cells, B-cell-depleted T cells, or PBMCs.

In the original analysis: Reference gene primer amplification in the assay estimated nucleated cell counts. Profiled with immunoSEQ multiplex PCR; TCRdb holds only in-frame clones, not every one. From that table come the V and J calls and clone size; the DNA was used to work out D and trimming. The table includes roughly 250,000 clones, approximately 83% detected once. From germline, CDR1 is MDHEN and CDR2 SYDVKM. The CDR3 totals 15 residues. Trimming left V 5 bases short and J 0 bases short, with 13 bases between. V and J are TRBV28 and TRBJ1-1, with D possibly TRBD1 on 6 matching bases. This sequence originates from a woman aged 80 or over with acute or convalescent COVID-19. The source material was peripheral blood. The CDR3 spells CASSPATGMNTEAFF. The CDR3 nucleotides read TGTGCCAGCAGTCCCGCGACAGGAATGAACACTGAAGCTTTCTTT.